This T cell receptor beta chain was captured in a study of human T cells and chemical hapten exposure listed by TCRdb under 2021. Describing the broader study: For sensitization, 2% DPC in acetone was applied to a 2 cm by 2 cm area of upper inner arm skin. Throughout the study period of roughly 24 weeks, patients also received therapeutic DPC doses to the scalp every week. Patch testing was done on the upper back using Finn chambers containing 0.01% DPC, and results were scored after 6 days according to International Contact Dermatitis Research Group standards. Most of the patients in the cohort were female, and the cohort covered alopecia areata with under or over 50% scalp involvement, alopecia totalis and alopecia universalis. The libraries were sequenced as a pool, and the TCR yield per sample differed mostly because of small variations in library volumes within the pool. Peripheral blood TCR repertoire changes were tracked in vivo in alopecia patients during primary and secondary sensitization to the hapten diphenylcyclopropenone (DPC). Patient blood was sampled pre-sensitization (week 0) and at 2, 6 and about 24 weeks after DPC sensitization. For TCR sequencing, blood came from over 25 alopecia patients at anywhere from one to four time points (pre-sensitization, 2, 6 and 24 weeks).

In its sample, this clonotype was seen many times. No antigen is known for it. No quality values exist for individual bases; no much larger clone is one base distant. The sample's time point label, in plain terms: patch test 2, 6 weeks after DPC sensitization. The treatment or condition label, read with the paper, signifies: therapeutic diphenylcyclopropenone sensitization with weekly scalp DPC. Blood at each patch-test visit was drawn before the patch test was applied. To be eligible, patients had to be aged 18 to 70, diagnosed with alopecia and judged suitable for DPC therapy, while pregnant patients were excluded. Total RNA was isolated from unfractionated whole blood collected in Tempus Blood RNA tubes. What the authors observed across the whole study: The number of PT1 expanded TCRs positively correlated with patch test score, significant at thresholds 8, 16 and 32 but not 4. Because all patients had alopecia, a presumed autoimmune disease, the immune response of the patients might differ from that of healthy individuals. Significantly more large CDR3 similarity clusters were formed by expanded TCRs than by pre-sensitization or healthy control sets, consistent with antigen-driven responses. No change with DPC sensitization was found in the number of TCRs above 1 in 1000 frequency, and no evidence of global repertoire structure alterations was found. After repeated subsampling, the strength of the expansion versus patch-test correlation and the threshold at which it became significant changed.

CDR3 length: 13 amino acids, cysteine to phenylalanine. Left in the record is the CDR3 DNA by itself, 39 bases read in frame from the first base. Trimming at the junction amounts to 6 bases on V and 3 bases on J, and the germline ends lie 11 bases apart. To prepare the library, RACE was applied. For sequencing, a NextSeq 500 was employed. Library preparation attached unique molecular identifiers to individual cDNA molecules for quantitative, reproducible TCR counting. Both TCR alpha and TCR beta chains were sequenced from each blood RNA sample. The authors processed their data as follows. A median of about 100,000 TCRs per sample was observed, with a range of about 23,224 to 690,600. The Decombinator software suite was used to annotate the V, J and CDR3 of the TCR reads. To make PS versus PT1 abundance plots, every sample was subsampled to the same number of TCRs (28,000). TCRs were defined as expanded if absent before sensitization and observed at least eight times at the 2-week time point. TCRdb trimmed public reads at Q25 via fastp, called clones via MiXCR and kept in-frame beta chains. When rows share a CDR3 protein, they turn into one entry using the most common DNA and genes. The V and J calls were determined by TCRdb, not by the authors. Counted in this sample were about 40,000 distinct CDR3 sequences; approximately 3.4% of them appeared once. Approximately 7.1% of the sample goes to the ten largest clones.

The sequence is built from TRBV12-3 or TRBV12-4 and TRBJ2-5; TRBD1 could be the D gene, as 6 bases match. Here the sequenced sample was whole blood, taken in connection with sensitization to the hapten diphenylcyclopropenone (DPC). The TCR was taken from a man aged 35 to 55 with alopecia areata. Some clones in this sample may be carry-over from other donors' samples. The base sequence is TGTGCCAGCAGGGCGGACAGTAAAGAGACCCAGTACTTC. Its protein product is CASRADSKETQYF.